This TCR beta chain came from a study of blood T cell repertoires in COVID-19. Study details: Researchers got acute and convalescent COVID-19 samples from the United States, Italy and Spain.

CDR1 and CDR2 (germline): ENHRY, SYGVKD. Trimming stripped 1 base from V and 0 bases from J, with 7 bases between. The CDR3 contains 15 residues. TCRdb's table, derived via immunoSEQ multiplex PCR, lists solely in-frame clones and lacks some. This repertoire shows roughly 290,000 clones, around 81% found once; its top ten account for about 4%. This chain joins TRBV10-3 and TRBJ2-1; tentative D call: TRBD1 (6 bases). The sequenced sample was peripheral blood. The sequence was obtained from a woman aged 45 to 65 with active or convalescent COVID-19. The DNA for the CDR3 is TGTGCCATCAGTGAGTTACAGGGCTCCTACAATGAGCAGTTCTTC. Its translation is CAISELQGSYNEQFF.